Listed here are 13 T cell receptor beta chains from one sample, sequenced in a study of regulatory T cells in long-lasting Graves disease. Indicated time point: newly diagnosed GD, antithyroid drugs for less than 3 months. The authors made the TCR library using RNA they extracted from PBMCs. Relying on iRepertoire HTBI primers and Arm-PCR of CDR3 regions, the team built TCR beta libraries. TCRdb used MiXCR to reprocess the multiplex PCR reads, holding one entry per CDR3 protein. The sample gives about 350,000 distinct CDR3 sequences, roughly 17% of which show up once; roughly a fifth is in the top ten. These data were also filed under a second study, of T cells in Graves' hyperthyroidism and ophthalmopathy.

Here the sequenced sample was peripheral blood mononuclear cells (PBMCs), taken at new diagnosis, from a patient treated with antithyroid drugs. The receptors were gathered from a woman under 30 with Graves disease.

In this sample, this clonotype turned up many times. This rearrangement joins TRBV20-1 to TRBJ2-5, with 7 nucleotides matching TRBD2. This CDR3 comprises 15 residues. With 3 bases clipped from V and 5 bases from J, the junction kept 12 bases outside the gene matches. Germline V lookup: CDR1 DFQATT, CDR2 SNEGSKA (reference sequence). CDR3 sequence reads: CSARPFLGGEETQYF. The DNA for the CDR3 is TGCAGTGCTAGGCCTTTCCTGGGGGGGGAGGAGACCCAGTACTTC.

This clonotype was detected many times. The V and J genes are TRBV20-1 and TRBJ2-7; 7 positions match TRBD1. The CDR3 extends over 12 amino acids. Looked up from germline, CDR1 is DFQATT and CDR2 is SNEGSKA (reference sequence). Unmatched junction bases numbered 5, after V lost 6 bases and J lost 3 bases. CDR3 sequence reads: CSAGDRFYEQYF. As DNA, the CDR3 is TGCAGTGCCGGGGACAGATTCTACGAGCAGTACTTC.

About this clonotype: A much larger clone sits a single nucleotide away, making a read error possible. V and J are TRBV5-1 and TRBJ1-2; D is undetermined. Germline CDR1 reads SGHRS; CDR2 reads YFSETQ. This CDR3 is built from 14 residues. The CDR3 protein is CVSSLEAGNRVYTF. CDR3 nucleotide sequence: TGCGTCAGCAGCTTGGAGGCGGGGAACCGTGTCTACACCTTC.

This clonotype was counted a single time. The rearrangement joins TRBV13 to TRBJ2-3; TRBD1 matches 10 bases. Germline values: CDR1 PRHDT, CDR2 FYEKMQ (reference sequence). V lost 5 bases, J lost 5 bases, and 7 bases stayed unmatched. CDR3 length: 15 amino acids. CDR3 nucleotides: TGTGCCAGCAGCCCTCGACAGGGGGCAGGAGATACGCAGTATTTT. Its translation: CASSPRQGAGDTQYF.

Here the CDR3 DNA reads TGTGCCAGCAGTTACACGGGGTTATCGAGCTACACCTTC. Its translation is CASSYTGLSSYTF. The chain recombines TRBV6-5 with TRBJ1-2; D gene unclear. V lost 2 bases and J 9 bases, leaving 13 bases between the germline ends. The CDR3 sequence is 13 residues long. The V gene's germline CDR1 is MNHEY and CDR2 SVGAGI.

This clonotype came up many times. This chain links TRBV6-1 with TRBJ1-5; no clear D. The CDR3 is made up of 15 amino acids. The germline CDR1 and CDR2 sequences are MNHNS and SASEGT. V shed 1 base and J shed 0 bases, with 7 bases lying between them. The CDR3: CASSEVRNSNQPQHF. CDR3 nucleotides: TGTGCCAGCAGTGAAGTCAGGAATAGCAATCAGCCCCAGCATTTT.

This clonotype was observed at least ten times. V usage is TRBV7-9 and J usage is TRBJ2-3; D is perhaps TRBD1 (6 bases). The length of the CDR3 is 14 residues. Trimming took off 3 bases at V and 2 bases at J, with 9 bases between the two ends. Germline lookup yields CDR1 SEHNR and CDR2 FQNEAQ (reference sequence). The CDR3 here is CASSFNRDTDTQYF. The CDR3 DNA follows: TGTGCCAGCAGCTTCAACAGGGACACAGATACGCAGTATTTT.

Ten or more counts support this clonotype. The chain combines TRBV18 with TRBJ2-6; no reliable D call. The V end lost 0 bases, the J end lost 0 bases, and 6 bases lay between the germline ends. This CDR3 comprises 16 residues. The germline CDR1 and CDR2 sequences are KGHSH and LQKENI. The CDR3 loop reads CASSPPVSSGANVLTF. Here the CDR3 DNA reads TGTGCCAGCTCACCACCGGTATCCTCTGGGGCCAACGTCCTGACTTTC.

This clonotype appeared many times. J is TRBJ2-7 and V is TRBV7-2; 10 nucleotides align to TRBD2. The CDR3 runs to 15 residues. V dropped 5 bases and J dropped 4; count of bases not matched to a gene: 8. Germline V CDR1 and CDR2: SGHTA, FQGNSA. The CDR3 sequence: CASSVSSGSRYEQYF. In DNA, the CDR3 is TGTGCCAGCAGCGTCTCTAGCGGGAGTCGGTACGAGCAGTACTTC.

This clonotype was detected many times. The rearrangement uses TRBV3-1 and TRBJ1-3; TRBD1 is a possible D gene (5 bases). Germline V CDR1 and CDR2: LGHDT, YNNKEL (reference sequence). The CDR3 consists of 15 residues. V gave up 4 bases and J gave up 4 bases, with 14 bases separating them. The CDR3 protein is CASSPNLGAGNTIYF. The CDR3 nucleotides read TGTGCCAGCAGCCCCAATCTTGGGGCAGGAAACACCATATATTTT.

This clonotype showed up many times. The V gene is TRBV6-1, the J gene TRBJ2-3; TRBD2 matches at 11 bases. V trimming: 8 bases; J trimming: 6 bases; junction bases outside the gene matches: 10. The CDR3 totals 15 residues. Germline V gives CDR1 MNHNS, CDR2 SASEGT. CDR3 sequence reads: CASYPSGGTSDTQYF. The DNA for the CDR3 is TGTGCCAGCTACCCTAGCGGGGGGACGTCTGATACGCAGTATTTT.

Ten or more counts support this clonotype. The rearrangement uses TRBV4-1 and TRBJ2-7, with 11 bases identical to TRBD2. Germline trimming cut 4 bases from V and 6 bases from J; bases unmatched to any gene: 11. Germline V gene sequence: CDR1 MGHRA, CDR2 YSYEKL. This CDR3 spans 16 amino acids. The CDR3 region is CASSPGASGGYREQYF. Here the CDR3 DNA reads TGCGCCAGCAGCCCAGGGGCTAGCGGGGGGTACCGCGAGCAGTACTTC.

This clonotype was counted many times. The V and J genes are TRBV2 and TRBJ1-1, with no clear D. The CDR3 consists of 9 residues. V was trimmed by 8 bases and J by 8 bases, leaving 6 bases between them. The germline V gene encodes CDR1 SNHLY and CDR2 FYNNEI. CDR3 DNA sequence: TGTGCCAGCGGACTAGAAGCTTTCTTT. Residues: CASGLEAFF.